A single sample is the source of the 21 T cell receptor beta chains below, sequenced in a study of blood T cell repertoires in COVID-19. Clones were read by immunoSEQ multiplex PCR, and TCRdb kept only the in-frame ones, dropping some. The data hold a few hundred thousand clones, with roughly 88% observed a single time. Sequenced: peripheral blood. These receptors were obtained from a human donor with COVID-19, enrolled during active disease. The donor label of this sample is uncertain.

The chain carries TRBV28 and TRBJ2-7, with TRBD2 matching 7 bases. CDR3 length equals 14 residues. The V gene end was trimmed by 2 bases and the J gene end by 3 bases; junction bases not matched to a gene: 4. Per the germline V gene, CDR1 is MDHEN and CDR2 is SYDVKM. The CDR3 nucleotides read TGTGCCAGCAGTTTACGGGGGAGGGGCTACGAGCAGTACTTC. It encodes CASSLRGRGYEQYF.

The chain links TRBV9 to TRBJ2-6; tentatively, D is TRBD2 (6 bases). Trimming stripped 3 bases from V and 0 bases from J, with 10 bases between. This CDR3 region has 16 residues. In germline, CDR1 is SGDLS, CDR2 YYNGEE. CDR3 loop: CASSDGTPSGANVLTF. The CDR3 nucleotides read TGTGCCAGCAGCGACGGGACTCCCTCTGGGGCCAACGTCCTGACTTTC.

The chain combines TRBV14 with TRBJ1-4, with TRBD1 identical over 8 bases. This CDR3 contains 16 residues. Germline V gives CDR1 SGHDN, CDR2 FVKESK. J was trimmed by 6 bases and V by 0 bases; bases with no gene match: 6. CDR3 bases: TGTGCCAGCAGCCAAGAACAGGGACAGGTTGATGAAAAACTGTTTTTT. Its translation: CASSQEQGQVDEKLFF.

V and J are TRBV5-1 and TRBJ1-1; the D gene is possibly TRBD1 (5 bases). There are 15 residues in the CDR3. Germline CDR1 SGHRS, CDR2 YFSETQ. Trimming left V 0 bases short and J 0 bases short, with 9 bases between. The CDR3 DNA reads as TGCGCCAGCAGCTTGGACGGACACCTGAACACTGAAGCTTTCTTT. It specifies CASSLDGHLNTEAFF.

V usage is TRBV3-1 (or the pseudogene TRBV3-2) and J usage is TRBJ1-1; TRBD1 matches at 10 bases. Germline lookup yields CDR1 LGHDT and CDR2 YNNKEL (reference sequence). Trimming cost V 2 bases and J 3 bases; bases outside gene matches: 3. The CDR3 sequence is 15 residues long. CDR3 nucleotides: TGTGCCAGCAGCCAATCCGGGACAGGGGACACTGAAGCTTTCTTT. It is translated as CASSQSGTGDTEAFF.

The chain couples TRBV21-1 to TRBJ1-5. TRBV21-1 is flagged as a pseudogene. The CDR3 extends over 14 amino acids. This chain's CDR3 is CASSIGEINQPQHF. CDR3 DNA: TGTGCCAGCAGCATCGGAGAAATCAATCAGCCCCAGCATTTT.

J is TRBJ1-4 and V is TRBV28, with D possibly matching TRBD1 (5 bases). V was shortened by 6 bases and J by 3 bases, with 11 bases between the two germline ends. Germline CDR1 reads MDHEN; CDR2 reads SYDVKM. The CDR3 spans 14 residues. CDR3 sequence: CASRTGGPNEKLFF. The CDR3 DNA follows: TGTGCCAGCAGAACGGGGGGACCTAATGAAAAACTGTTTTTT.

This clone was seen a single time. The CDR3 loop is CASSFSSEWFF. Written as DNA, the CDR3 is TGCGCCAGCAGCTTTTCATCCGAGTGGTTCTTT. This chain connects TRBV5-1 to TRBJ1-1, with D unclear. The CDR3 runs to 11 residues. In germline, CDR1 is SGHRS, CDR2 YFSETQ. V dropped 2 bases and J dropped 14 bases, with 13 bases sitting between them.

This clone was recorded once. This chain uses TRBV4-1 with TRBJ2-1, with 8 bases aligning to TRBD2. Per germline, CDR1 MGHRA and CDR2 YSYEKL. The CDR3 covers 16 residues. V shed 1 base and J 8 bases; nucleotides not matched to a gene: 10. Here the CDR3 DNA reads TGCGCCAGCAGCCAAGGAGGACTAGCCAGGTACTATGAGCAGTTCTTC. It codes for CASSQGGLARYYEQFF.

The CDR3: CASSQDFSNTEAFF. CDR3 nucleotides: TGTGCCAGCAGCCAAGACTTCTCGAACACTGAAGCTTTCTTT. V is TRBV3-1 (or the pseudogene TRBV3-2) and J is TRBJ1-1; D is unresolved. From germline, CDR1 is LGHDT and CDR2 YNNKEL (reference sequence). V gave up 0 bases and J gave up 1 base, with 6 bases separating them. The CDR3 spans 14 residues.

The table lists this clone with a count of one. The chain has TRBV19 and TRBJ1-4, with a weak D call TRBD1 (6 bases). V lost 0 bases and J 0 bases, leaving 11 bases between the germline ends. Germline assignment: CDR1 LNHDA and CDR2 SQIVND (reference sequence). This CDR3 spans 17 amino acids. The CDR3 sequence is CASSIDPKGATNEKLFF. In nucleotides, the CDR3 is TGTGCCAGTAGTATAGATCCGAAGGGGGCAACTAATGAAAAACTGTTTTTT.

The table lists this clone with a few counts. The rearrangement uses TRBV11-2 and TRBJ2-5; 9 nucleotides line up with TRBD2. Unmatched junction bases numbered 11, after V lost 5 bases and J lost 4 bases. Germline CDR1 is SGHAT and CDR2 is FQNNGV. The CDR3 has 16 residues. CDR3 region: CASSPPGLAGVETQYF. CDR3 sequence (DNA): TGTGCCAGCAGCCCTCCCGGATTAGCGGGAGTAGAGACCCAGTACTTC.

The CDR3 loop is CASSLEGYSPLHF. For the CDR3, the DNA is TGTGCCAGCAGCTTAGAGGGCTATTCACCCCTCCACTTT. The chain is built from TRBV11-2 and TRBJ1-6; D unresolved. V shed 0 bases and J shed 8 bases, with 5 bases lying between them. The CDR3 runs 13 residues. From germline, CDR1 is SGHAT and CDR2 FQNNGV.

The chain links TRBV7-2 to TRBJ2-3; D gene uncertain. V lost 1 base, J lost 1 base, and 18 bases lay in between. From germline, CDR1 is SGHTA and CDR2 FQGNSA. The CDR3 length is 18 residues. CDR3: CASSLGLRHQPGTDTQYF. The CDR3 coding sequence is TGTGCCAGCAGCTTAGGACTGCGGCATCAGCCGGGCACAGATACGCAGTATTTT.

The CDR3 spells CASRQSRDDSSGYTF. DNA for the CDR3: TGCGCCAGCCGACAGAGTAGAGACGATAGCAGTGGCTACACCTTC. The chain employs TRBV5-1 and TRBJ1-2; tentative D call: TRBD1 (5 bases). In germline, CDR1 is SGHRS, CDR2 YFSETQ. CDR3 length: 15 amino acids. With 7 bases removed from V and 7 bases from J, the gap between germline ends came to 23 bases.

CDR3 DNA: TGTGCCAGTAGTTTTGGACAGGGCAGTTTTTATAGCAATCAGCCCCAGCATTTT. Translation gives CASSFGQGSFYSNQPQHF. The chain uses TRBV19 and TRBJ1-5, with 8 positions matching TRBD1. Germline CDR1 and CDR2: LNHDA and SQIVND (reference sequence). The CDR3 contains 18 residues. The trim removed 5 bases at V and 0 bases at J, leaving 12 bases unmatched.

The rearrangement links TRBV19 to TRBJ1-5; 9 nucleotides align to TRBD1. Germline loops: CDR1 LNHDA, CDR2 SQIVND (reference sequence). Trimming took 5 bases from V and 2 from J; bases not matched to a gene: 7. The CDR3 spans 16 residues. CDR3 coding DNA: TGTGCCAGTAGTCCGAGGGACAGGGCCGGCAATCAGCCCCAGCATTTT. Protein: CASSPRDRAGNQPQHF.

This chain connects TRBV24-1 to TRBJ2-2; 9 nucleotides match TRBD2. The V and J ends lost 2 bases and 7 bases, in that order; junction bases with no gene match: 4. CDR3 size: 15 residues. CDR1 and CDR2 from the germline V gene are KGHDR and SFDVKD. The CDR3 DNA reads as TGTGCCACCAGTGATTGGGCTAGCGGGGACGGGGAGCTGTTTTTT. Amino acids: CATSDWASGDGELFF.

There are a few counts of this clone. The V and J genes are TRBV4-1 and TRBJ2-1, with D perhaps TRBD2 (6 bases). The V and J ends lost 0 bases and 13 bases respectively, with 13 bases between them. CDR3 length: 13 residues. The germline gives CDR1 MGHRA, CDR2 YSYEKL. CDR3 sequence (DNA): TGCGCCAGCAGCCAAGACGGAGGGAGGACACAGTTCTTC. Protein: CASSQDGGRTQFF.

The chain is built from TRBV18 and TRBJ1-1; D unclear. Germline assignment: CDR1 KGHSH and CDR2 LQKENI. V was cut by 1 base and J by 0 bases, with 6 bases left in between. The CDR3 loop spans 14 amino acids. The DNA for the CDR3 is TGTGCCAGCTCACCACAGACTCTGAACACTGAAGCTTTCTTT. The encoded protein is CASSPQTLNTEAFF.

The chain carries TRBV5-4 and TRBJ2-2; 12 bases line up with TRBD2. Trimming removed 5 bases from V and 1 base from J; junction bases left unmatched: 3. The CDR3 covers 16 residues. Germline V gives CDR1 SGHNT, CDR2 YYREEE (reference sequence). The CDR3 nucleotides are TGTGCCAGCAGGGCACTAGCGGGAGGGAACACCGGGGAGCTGTTTTTT. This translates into CASRALAGGNTGELFF.